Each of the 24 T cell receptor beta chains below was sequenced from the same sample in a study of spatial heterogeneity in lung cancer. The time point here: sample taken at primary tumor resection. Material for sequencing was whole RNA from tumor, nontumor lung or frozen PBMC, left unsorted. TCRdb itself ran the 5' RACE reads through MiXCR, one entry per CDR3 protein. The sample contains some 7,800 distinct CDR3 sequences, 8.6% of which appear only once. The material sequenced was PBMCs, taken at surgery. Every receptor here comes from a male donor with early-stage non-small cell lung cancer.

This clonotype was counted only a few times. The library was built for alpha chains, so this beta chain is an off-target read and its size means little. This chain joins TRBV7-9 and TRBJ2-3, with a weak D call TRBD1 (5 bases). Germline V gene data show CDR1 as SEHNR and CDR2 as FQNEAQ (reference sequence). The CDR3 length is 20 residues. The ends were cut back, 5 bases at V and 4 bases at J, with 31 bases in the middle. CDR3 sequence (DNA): TGTGCCAGCAGCCAGCTCCCATGGGGCGGAGACCTAAAGCAGGCAGATACGCAGTATTTT. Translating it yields CASSQLPWGGDLKQADTQYF.

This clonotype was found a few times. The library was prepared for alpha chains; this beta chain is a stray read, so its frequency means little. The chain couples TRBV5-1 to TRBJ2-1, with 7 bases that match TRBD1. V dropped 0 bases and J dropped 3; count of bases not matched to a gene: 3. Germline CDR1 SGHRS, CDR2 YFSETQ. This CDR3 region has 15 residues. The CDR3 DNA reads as TGCGCCAGCAGCTTGGGAGGGACAGTCTACAATGAGCAGTTCTTC. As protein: CASSLGGTVYNEQFF.

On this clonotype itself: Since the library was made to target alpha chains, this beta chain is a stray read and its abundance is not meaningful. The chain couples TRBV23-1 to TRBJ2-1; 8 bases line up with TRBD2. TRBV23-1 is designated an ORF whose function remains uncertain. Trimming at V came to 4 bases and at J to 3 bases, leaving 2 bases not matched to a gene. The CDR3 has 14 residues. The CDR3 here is CASSRGTSYNEQFF. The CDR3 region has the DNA TGCGCCAGCAGTCGGGGGACTAGCTACAATGAGCAGTTCTTC.

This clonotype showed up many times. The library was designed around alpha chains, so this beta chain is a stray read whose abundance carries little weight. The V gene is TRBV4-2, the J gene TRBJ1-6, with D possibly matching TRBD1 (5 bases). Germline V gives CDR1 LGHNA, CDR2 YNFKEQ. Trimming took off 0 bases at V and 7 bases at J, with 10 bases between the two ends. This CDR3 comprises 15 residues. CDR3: CASSQDRQSNSPLHF. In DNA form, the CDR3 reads TGTGCCAGCAGCCAAGATCGACAGTCCAATTCACCCCTCCACTTT.

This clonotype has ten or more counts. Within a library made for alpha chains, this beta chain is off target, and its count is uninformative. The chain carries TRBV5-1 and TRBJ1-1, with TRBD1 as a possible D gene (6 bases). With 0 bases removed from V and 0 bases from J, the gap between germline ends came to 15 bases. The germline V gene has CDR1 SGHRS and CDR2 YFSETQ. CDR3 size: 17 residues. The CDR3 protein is CASSLAATGVMNTEAFF. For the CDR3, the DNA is TGCGCCAGCAGCTTGGCGGCGACAGGCGTGATGAACACTGAAGCTTTCTTT.

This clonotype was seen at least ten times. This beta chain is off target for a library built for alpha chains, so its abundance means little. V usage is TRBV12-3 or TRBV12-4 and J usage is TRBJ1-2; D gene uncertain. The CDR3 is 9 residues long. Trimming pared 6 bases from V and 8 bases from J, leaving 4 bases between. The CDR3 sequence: CASREGYTF. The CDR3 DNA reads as TGTGCCAGCAGGGAGGGCTACACCTTC.

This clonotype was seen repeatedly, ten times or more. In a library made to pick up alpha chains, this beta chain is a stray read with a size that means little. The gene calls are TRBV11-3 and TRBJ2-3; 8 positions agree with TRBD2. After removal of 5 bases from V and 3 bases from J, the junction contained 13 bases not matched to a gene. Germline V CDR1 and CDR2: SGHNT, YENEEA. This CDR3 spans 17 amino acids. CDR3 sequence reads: CASSQGEVQRETDTQYF. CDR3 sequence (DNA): TGTGCCAGCAGCCAAGGGGAAGTTCAGCGGGAGACAGATACGCAGTATTTT. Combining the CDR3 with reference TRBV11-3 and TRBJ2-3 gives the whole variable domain EAGVVQSPRYKIIEKKQPVAFWCNPISGHNTLYWYLQNLGQGPELLIRYENEEAVDDSQLPKDRFSAERLKGVDSTLKIQPAELGDSAVYLCASSQGEVQRETDTQYFGPGTRLTVL.

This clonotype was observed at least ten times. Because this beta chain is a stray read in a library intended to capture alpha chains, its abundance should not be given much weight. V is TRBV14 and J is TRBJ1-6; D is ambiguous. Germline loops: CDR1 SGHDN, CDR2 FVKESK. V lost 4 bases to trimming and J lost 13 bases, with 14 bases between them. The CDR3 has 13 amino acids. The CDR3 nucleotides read TGTGCCAGCAGCCCCCAGGAACGAGGTCCCCTCCACTTT. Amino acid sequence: CASSPQERGPLHF.

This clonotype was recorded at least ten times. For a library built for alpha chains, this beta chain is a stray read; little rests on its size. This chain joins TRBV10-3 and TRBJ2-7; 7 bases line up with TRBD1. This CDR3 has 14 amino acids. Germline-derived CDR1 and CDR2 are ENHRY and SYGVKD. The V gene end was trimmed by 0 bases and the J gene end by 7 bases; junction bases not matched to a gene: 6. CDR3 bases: TGTGCCATCAGTGAGTCCCTACAGGGGCGTGAGCAGTACTTC. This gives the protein CAISESLQGREQYF.

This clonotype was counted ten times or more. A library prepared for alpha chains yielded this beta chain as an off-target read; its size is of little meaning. The CDR3 region is CASSETRDNNQPQHF. Written as DNA, the CDR3 is TGTGCCAGCAGCGAGACAAGGGATAACAATCAGCCCCAGCATTTT. The V gene is TRBV6-5, the J gene TRBJ1-5; D uncertain. V gave up 6 bases and J gave up 3 bases, with 15 bases separating them. The length of the CDR3 is 15 residues. Per germline, CDR1 MNHEY and CDR2 SVGAGI.

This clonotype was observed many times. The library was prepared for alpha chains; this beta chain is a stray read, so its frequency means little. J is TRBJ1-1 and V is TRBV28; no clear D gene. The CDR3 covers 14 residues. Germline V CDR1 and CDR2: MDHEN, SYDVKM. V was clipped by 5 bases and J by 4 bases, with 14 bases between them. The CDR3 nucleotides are TGTGCCAGCAGTGCGGAGCGCGTGATCACTGAAGCTTTCTTT. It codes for CASSAERVITEAFF. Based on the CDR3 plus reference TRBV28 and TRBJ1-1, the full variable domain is DVKVTQSSRYLVKRTGEKVFLECVQDMDHENMFWYRQDPGLGLRLIYFSYDVKMKEKGDIPEGYSVSREKKERFSLILESASTNQTSMYLCASSAERVITEAFFGQGTRLTVV.

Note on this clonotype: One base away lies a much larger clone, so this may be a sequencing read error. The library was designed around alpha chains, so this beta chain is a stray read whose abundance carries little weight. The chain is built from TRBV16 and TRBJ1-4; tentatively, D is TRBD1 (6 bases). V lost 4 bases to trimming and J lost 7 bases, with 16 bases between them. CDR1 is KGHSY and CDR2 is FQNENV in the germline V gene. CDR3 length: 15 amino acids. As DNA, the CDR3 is TGTGCCAGCAGCCGATTTTCGACAGGCGGTGAAAAACTGTTTTTT. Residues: CASSRFSTGGEKLFF.

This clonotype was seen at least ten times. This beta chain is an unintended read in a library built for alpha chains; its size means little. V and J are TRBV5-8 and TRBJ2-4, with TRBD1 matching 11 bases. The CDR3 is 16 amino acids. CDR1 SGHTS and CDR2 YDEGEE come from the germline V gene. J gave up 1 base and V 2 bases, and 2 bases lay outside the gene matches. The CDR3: CASSFRTGGAKNIQYF. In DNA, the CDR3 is TGTGCCAGCAGCTTCCGGACAGGGGGCGCCAAAAACATTCAGTACTTC.

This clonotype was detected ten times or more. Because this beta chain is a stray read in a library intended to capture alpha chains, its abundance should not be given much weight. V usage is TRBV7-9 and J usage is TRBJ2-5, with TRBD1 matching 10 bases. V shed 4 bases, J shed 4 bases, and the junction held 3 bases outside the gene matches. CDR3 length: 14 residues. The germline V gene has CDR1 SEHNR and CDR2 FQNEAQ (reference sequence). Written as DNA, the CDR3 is TGTGCCAGCAGCTATAGGACAGGGGGAGAGACCCAGTACTTC. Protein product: CASSYRTGGETQYF.

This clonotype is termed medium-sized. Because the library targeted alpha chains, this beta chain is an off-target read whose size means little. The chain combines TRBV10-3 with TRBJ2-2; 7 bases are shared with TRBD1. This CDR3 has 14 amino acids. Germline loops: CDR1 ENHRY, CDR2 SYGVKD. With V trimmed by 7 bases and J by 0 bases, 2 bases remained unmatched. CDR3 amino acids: CAIKGTANTGELFF. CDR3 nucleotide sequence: TGTGCCATCAAAGGGACAGCGAACACCGGGGAGCTGTTTTTT.

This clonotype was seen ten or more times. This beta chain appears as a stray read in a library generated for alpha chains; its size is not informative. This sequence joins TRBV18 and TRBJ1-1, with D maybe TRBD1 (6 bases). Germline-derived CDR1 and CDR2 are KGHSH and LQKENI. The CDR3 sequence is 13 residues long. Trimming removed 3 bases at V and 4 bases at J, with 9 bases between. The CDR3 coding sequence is TGTGCCAGCTCACCGCAGGGGAGCACTGAAGCTTTCTTT. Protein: CASSPQGSTEAFF.

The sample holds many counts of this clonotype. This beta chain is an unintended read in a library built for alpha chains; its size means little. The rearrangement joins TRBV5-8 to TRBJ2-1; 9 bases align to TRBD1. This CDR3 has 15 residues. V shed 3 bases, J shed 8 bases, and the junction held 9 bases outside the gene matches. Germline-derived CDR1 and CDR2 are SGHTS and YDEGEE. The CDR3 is CASSSGQGYVDEQFF. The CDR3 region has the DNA TGTGCCAGCAGCTCGGGACAGGGATATGTCGATGAGCAGTTCTTC.

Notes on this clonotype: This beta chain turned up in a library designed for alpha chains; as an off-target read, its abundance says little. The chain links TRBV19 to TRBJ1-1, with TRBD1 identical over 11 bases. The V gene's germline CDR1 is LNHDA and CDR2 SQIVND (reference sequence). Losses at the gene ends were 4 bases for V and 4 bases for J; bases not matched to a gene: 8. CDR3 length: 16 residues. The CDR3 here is CASSTRTGGGGTEAFF. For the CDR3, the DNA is TGTGCCAGTAGTACCCGGACAGGGGGCGGGGGCACTGAAGCTTTCTTT.

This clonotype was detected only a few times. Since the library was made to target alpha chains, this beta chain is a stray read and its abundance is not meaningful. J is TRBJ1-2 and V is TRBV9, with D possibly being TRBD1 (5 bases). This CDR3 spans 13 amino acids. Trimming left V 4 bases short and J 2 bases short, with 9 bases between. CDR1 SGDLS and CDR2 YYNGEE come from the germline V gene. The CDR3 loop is CASSRDRNYGYTF. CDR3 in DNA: TGTGCCAGCAGCCGAGACAGAAACTATGGCTACACCTTC.

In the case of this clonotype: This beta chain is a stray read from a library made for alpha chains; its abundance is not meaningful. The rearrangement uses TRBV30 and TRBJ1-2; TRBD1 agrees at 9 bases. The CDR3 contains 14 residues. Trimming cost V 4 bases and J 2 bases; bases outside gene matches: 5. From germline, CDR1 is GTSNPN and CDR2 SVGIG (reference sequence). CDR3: CAWNPGQGNYGYTF. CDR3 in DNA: TGTGCCTGGAATCCGGGACAGGGCAACTATGGCTACACCTTC.

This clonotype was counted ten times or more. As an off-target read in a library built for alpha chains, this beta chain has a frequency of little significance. CDR3 DNA: TGTGCCAGCAGTTACAAATTCGGGGACGTGAACACTGAAGCTTTCTTT. This sequence encodes CASSYKFGDVNTEAFF. The chain carries TRBV6-6 and TRBJ1-1, with a weak D call TRBD1 (5 bases). The CDR3 is made up of 16 amino acids. CDR1 is MNHNY, CDR2 SVGAGI, per germline (reference sequence). V dropped 2 bases and J dropped 0 bases, with 13 bases sitting between them.

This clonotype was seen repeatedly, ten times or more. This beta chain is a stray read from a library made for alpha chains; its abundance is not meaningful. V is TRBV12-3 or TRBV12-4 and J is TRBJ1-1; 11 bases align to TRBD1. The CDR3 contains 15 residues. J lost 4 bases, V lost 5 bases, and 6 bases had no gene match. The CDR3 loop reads CASSKLGTGGTEAFF. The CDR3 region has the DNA TGTGCCAGCAGTAAACTTGGGACAGGGGGCACTGAAGCTTTCTTT.

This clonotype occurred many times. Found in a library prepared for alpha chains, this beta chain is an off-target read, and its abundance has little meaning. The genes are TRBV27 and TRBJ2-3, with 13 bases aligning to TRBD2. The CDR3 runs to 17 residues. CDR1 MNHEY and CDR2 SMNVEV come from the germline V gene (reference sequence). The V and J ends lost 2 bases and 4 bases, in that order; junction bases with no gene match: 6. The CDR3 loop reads CASSLGRTSGSSDTQYF. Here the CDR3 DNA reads TGTGCCAGCAGTTTAGGGCGGACTAGCGGGAGTTCAGATACGCAGTATTTT.

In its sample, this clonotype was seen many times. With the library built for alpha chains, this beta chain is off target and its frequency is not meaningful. CDR3 bases: TGTGCCAGCAGTTATGGTGGAGGAACCGGGGAGCTGTTTTTT. This codes for CASSYGGGTGELFF. The rearrangement uses TRBV6-5 and TRBJ2-2; maybe TRBD2 (5 bases). Germline CDR1 MNHEY, CDR2 SVGAGI. The CDR3 runs 14 residues. V shed 3 bases and J shed 5 bases, with 10 bases lying between them.